This T cell receptor beta chain was obtained from a study of blood T cells in healthy people across ages (dated by TCRdb to between 2015 and 2016). With regard to the full study: Template switching captured roughly one uniquely barcoded TCR beta cDNA molecule per two T cells in model experiments. To track age-related changes in TCR beta repertoire diversity, the study relied on deep sequencing normalized with unique cDNA molecular identifiers. Donors were grouped into four age groups: young (average 16 years), middle-aged (39), aged (over 55) and long-lived (about 90). Two additional independent replicas of 1 million unique cDNA reads from the same blood draw were analyzed for two donors (one aged 18 to 30 and one aged 80 or older). The research as a whole found: Observed TCR beta diversity per million T cells fell roughly linearly with age, and a significant reduction was already apparent by age roughly 40. Compared with the aged group, the long-lived group had more naive CD4+ T cells, fewer expanded clones and increased TCR diversity, suggesting age selection. There was a strong correlation between observed TCR beta diversity and the percentage of naive T cells measured by flow cytometry. Total diversity estimates from one million sequenced T cells were considered lower bounds and underestimates. Conclusive comparison of naive and antigen-experienced compartments was prevented by the profiling of bulk unsorted PBMCs. The CMV infection status of donors was not known, potentially confounding age-related changes in expanded clonotypes.

This clonotype turned up a few times. Its cognate antigen has yet to be identified. No base quality information exists; no much larger clone differs at one position. From the cysteine up to the phenylalanine, the CDR3 has a length of 16 residues. Only CDR3 DNA is held: 48 bases, read in frame from base 1. V is cut by 1 base and J by 0 bases, and the space between the germline ends is 10 bases. Taken from the germline V gene, the CDR1 and CDR2 loops are SGHVS and FNYEAQ. Systemically healthy Caucasian individuals from Russia, 35 to 50 in total and aged about 6 to 100 years, were included as donors. Each donor gave about 9.8 milliliters of peripheral blood, drawn into EDTA-treated Vacutainer tubes. Ficoll-Paque density-gradient centrifugation was used to isolate PBMCs, with at least 7 million obtained per sample. Total RNA, at least 5.5 micrograms per sample, was extracted from PBMCs with Trizol reagent. Naive CD45RAhigh/CD27high T cell percentages were measured by flow cytometry on a PBMC aliquot from every donor.

Library prep was done by 5' RACE. Sequenced using an Illumina HiSeq 2500. The second PCR ran for about 7 to 11 cycles and used a J-beta primer mix along with a sample-barcoded 5' primer. A template-switch 5' adaptor carrying 12 random nucleotides introduced a unique molecular identifier onto each TCR beta cDNA molecule. At least 2.5 million CDR3-containing paired-end reads were obtained from each sample. The Mint cDNA synthesis kit, primed by a TRBC-specific oligonucleotide, was used to synthesize first-strand cDNA from all RNA. Following uracil-DNA glycosylase treatment, a first 18-cycle PCR with universal primers M1SS and BC2_uni_R was performed on all cDNA. From the authors' description of their analysis: For normalization, 1 million high-quality reads were randomly selected from each sample, with every read carrying a distinct molecular identifier. Reads with shared molecular identifiers were discarded instead of being binned into consensus sequences. MiTCR, with a Q25 quality threshold and the strictest error-elimination algorithm, was used for CDR3 identification, clonotype clustering and error correction. A nonparametric unseen species model using Euler transformation provided a lower-bound estimate of total TCR beta diversity. TCRdb reprocessing: public reads trimmed at Q25 with fastp, clones called with MiXCR, in-frame beta chains kept. Here each entry gathers all rows of one CDR3 protein and keeps the most common genes and DNA. The V and J calls and clone size come from TCRdb's table, not from the authors' own analysis. This sample is represented by some 890,000 distinct CDR3 sequences; about 27% of them were singletons. The ten largest clones capture about 10% of the sample.

This sample was shared with a second study, whose subject was T cells of mothers and their children. The second study's authors report: Nine systemically healthy Caucasian individuals, comprising three mothers and their six children, were included as donors. cDNA synthesis consumed the entire amount of extracted RNA, loaded at 1.5 ug RNA in each 15 ul reaction. In the second PCR, the M1S primer introduced both the sample barcodes and 2-4 random nucleotides. Over 8.5 million TCR beta CDR3 reads came from each mother, compared with several million reads from each child. Thymic selection shapes the output of TCR recombination in a similar way in related and unrelated pairs, and inherited differences have a minor effect. Normalized repertoire overlap was always slightly but never significantly higher in related than unrelated mother-child pairs. Persistent microchimeric T cell clones were not detected, at a sensitivity of 95 to 100 clones per million clonotypes. To look for features that set related mother-child pairs apart from unrelated individuals, the researchers ran deep NGS to compare the TCR beta repertoires of mothers and children. On average, the children were roughly 11 +/- 4 years old, while the mothers were about 37 +/- 4 years old. After adapter ligation was performed with NEBNext reagents, the libraries were sequenced on an Illumina HiSeq 2000 with 100+100 nt paired-end reads. To prevent cross-contamination, the mother and child libraries were prepared one month apart and sequenced in separate runs. Each donor had between about 500,000 and 2,100,000 distinct TCR beta clonotypes identified. Naive TCR beta clonotypes were estimated from low-frequency clonotypes matched to each donor's FACS-determined naive share, without sorting.

The chain is made from TRBV7-6 and TRBJ2-1; the D region possibly corresponds to TRBD1 (6 bases align). What was sequenced was blood. This receptor was taken from a woman in her thirties or forties in good health. The CDR3 is CASSLEGELSYNEQFF. The DNA sequence follows: TGTGCCAGCAGCTTAGAGGGGGAGCTCTCCTACAATGAGCAGTTCTTC.